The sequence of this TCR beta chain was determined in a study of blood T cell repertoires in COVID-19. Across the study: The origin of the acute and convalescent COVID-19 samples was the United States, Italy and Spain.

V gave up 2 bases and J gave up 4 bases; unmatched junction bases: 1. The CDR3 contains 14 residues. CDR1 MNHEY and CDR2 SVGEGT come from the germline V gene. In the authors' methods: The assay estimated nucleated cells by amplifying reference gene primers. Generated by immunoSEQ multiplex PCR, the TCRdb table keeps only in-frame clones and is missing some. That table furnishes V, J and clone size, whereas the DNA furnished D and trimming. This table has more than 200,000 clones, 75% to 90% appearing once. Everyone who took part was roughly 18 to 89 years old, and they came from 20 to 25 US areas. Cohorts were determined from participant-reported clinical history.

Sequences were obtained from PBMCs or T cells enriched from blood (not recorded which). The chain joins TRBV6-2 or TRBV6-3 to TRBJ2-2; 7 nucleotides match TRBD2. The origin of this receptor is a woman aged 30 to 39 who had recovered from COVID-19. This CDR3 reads CASSYGGVTGELFF. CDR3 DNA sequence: TGTGCCAGCAGTTACGGGGGGGTCACCGGGGAGCTGTTTTTT.